The 19 T cell receptor beta chains below all came from one sample that was sequenced in a study of T cell repertoires in cytomegalovirus infection. TCRdb re-called the reads through MiXCR, storing one row per CDR3 protein. The data contain about 360,000 distinct CDR3 sequences, 15% to 20% of them singletons. The sequenced sample was PBMCs. Receptors were obtained from a human donor in good health (CMV status not recorded). Some clones in this sample may be carry-over from other donors' samples.

The rearrangement uses TRBV7-2 and TRBJ1-1; 9 bases fit TRBD1. This CDR3 comprises 16 residues. CDR1 SGHTA and CDR2 FQGNSA come from the germline V gene. Trimming removed 4 bases from V and 6 bases from J; junction bases left unmatched: 12. DNA for the CDR3: TGTGCCAGCAGCTACCGGGACAGGGAATGTAACCCTGAAGCTTTCTTT. The encoded protein is CASSYRDRECNPEAFF.

This clonotype was counted ten times or more. The CDR3 loop reads CASSHSRDGGSTEAFF. The CDR3, as DNA: TGTGCCAGCAGCCATAGCCGGGACGGGGGGAGCACTGAAGCTTTCTTT. The rearrangement uses TRBV7-6 and TRBJ1-1, with D perhaps matching TRBD1 (5 bases). V lost 5 bases and J 4 bases, leaving 20 bases between the germline ends. This CDR3 is 16 amino acids long. Germline V lookup: CDR1 SGHVS, CDR2 FNYEAQ.

This clonotype has a handful of counts. This chain joins TRBV4-1 and TRBJ2-3, with D maybe TRBD1 (6 bases). The CDR3 has 14 amino acids. The germline V gene encodes CDR1 MGHRA and CDR2 YSYEKL. V lost 4 bases and J lost 6, with 14 bases in between. CDR3 in DNA: TGCGCCAGCAGCCTCAGACAGGCCGGCGATACGCAGTATTTT. Amino acid sequence: CASSLRQAGDTQYF.

The rearrangement links TRBV29-1 to TRBJ2-1, with TRBD1 matching 9 bases. The CDR3 sequence is 14 residues long. CDR1 and CDR2 from the germline V gene are SQVTM and ANQGSEA. With 6 bases clipped from V and 2 bases from J, the junction kept 5 bases outside the gene matches. CDR3 DNA sequence: TGCAGCGTCCGACAGGGGGGTCCCTACAATGAGCAGTTCTTC. This translates into CSVRQGGPYNEQFF.

This clonotype is termed medium-sized. The junction and the germline gene differ at one end; a read error may be behind it. The chain employs TRBV12-3 or TRBV12-4 and TRBJ2-3; D call uncertain. The CDR3 runs 11 residues. In DNA form, the CDR3 reads TGTGCCAGCAGCTTAGCAGATACGCAGTATTTT. Protein: CASSLADTQYF.

This chain joins TRBV27 and TRBJ2-5; tentatively, D is TRBD2 (6 bases). CDR3 length: 15 amino acids. Per germline, CDR1 MNHEY and CDR2 SMNVEV (reference sequence). V was shortened by 2 bases and J by 6 bases, with 16 bases between the two germline ends. CDR3 residues: CASSLRFGGPQTQYF. In DNA, the CDR3 is TGTGCCAGCAGTTTACGTTTTGGAGGGCCGCAGACCCAGTACTTC.

In regard to this clonotype: A read error may explain this, as a much larger clone is one base away. The chain couples TRBV7-2 to TRBJ2-1, with a possible D match to TRBD2 (6 bases). The CDR3 length is 15 residues. Germline CDR1 is SGHTA and CDR2 is FQGNSA. The CDR3 region is CASSPRRGSYNEQSF. The CDR3 bases are TGTGCCAGCAGCCCCCGGAGGGGATCCTACAATGAGCAGTCCTTC.

The table lists this clonotype with a few counts. The J gene is TRBJ2-3, the V gene TRBV7-6; D is undetermined. V gave up 5 bases and J gave up 4 bases, with 19 bases separating them. The CDR3 runs to 16 residues. CDR1 and CDR2 (germline): SGHVS, FNYEAQ. CDR3 protein: CASSESRWGYADTQYF. CDR3 nucleotides: TGTGCCAGCAGCGAAAGTAGATGGGGATATGCAGATACGCAGTATTTT.

This clonotype has at least ten counts. The V and J genes are TRBV12-3 or TRBV12-4 and TRBJ1-3, with D hard to call. This CDR3 comprises 14 residues. V was trimmed by 2 bases and J by 2 bases, leaving 7 bases between them. The CDR3 sequence is CASSLSSTGNTIYF. The CDR3 DNA reads TGTGCCAGCAGTTTAAGTAGCACTGGAAACACCATATATTTT.

This clonotype was seen at least ten times. The CDR3 DNA reads as TGTGCCAGCAGGTCCACCGGGACTAGCGAGGAGGAGACCCAGTACTTC. This gives the protein CASRSTGTSEEETQYF. The rearrangement joins TRBV6-1 to TRBJ2-5; TRBD2 aligns across 10 bases. CDR1 and CDR2 (germline): MNHNS, SASEGT. The length of the CDR3 is 16 residues. Unmatched junction bases numbered 12, after V lost 6 bases and J lost 5 bases.

CDR3 sequence reads: CASSLLTGESKAFF. CDR3 coding DNA: TGTGCCAGCTCACTTCTTACGGGGGAGAGCAAAGCTTTCTTT. V is TRBV18 and J is TRBJ1-1; tentative D call: TRBD1 (5 bases). The CDR3 has 14 residues. Germline V gene lookup returns CDR1 KGHSH and CDR2 LQKENI. V was shortened by 4 bases and J by 9 bases, with 18 bases between the two germline ends.

This rearrangement joins TRBV5-1 to TRBJ1-3; D remains ambiguous. Trimming removed 3 bases at V and 5 bases at J, with 9 bases between. This CDR3 has 13 residues. Germline V CDR1 and CDR2: SGHRS, YFSETQ. The CDR3 protein is CASSSGERNTIYF. CDR3 in DNA: TGCGCCAGCAGCTCCGGGGAAAGAAACACCATATATTTT. The variable domain in full, with the rest retrieved from reference TRBV5-1 and TRBJ1-3, is KAGVTQTPRYLIKTRGQQVTLSCSPISGHRSVSWYQQTPGQGLQFLFEYFSETQRNKGNFPGRFSGRQFSNSRSEMNVSTLELGDSALYLCASSSGERNTIYFGEGSWLTVV.

J is TRBJ1-6 and V is TRBV5-4; D perhaps matches TRBD1 (6 bases). Germline CDR1 SGHNT, CDR2 YYREEE (reference sequence). V lost 3 bases and J lost 10, with 11 bases in between. CDR3 size: 13 residues. The CDR3 region is CASSSGQGSPLHF. CDR3 sequence (DNA): TGTGCCAGCAGCTCAGGGCAGGGGTCACCCCTCCACTTT.

This clonotype was observed a handful of times. This chain connects TRBV18 to TRBJ2-5; 7 bases match TRBD1. With 3 bases clipped from V and 2 bases from J, the junction kept 3 bases outside the gene matches. The CDR3 length is 14 residues. Germline V gene data show CDR1 as KGHSH and CDR2 as LQKENI. DNA of the CDR3: TGTGCCAGCTCACCGAAGACAGGGCAAGAGACCCAGTACTTC. Its protein is CASSPKTGQETQYF.

This sequence joins TRBV6-5 and TRBJ2-7; 9 bases are a match to TRBD1. CDR1 and CDR2 from the germline V gene are MNHEY and SVGAGI. There are 16 residues in the CDR3. The V gene end was trimmed by 0 bases and the J gene end by 6 bases; junction bases not matched to a gene: 9. This chain's CDR3 is CASSYSLGTGSTEQYF. The CDR3 nucleotides are TGTGCCAGCAGTTACTCCCTCGGGACAGGGAGTACCGAGCAGTACTTC.

This clonotype was counted a few times. The chain uses TRBV6-6 and TRBJ2-7, with a possible D match to TRBD1 (5 bases). This CDR3 region has 15 residues. Trimming removed 0 bases from V and 1 base from J, with 10 bases in between. Germline V gene data show CDR1 as MNHNY and CDR2 as SVGAGI (reference sequence). CDR3 region: CASSYSGVPSYEQYF. DNA of the CDR3: TGTGCCAGCAGTTACTCAGGGGTGCCTTCCTACGAGCAGTACTTC.

This sequence joins TRBV12-3 or TRBV12-4 and TRBJ1-4; the D is unclear. This CDR3 has 13 residues. Trimming took 10 bases from V and 7 from J, leaving 16 bases between them. The CDR3 region has the DNA TGTGCCAACACAAGGGCACCGCGTGAAAAACTGTTTTTT. This gives the protein CANTRAPREKLFF.

The J gene is TRBJ1-1, the V gene TRBV9; D remains ambiguous. V dropped 2 bases and J dropped 5 bases, with 16 bases sitting between them. This CDR3 has 15 residues. Germline V gene lookup returns CDR1 SGDLS and CDR2 YYNGEE. DNA of the CDR3: TGTGCCAGCAGCGTGACATCAGGCTTGGGGACTGAAGCTTTCTTT. Translated, it gives CASSVTSGLGTEAFF.

The J gene is TRBJ1-1, the V gene TRBV6-6; a possible D gene is TRBD1 (5 bases). The CDR3 contains 13 residues. Germline CDR1 is MNHNY and CDR2 is SVGAGI (reference sequence). V lost 8 bases, J lost 6 bases, and 16 bases lay in between. The DNA for the CDR3 is TGTGCCAGCCTCGACAGCGATTGGGCTGAAGCTTTCTTT. Translating it yields CASLDSDWAEAFF.